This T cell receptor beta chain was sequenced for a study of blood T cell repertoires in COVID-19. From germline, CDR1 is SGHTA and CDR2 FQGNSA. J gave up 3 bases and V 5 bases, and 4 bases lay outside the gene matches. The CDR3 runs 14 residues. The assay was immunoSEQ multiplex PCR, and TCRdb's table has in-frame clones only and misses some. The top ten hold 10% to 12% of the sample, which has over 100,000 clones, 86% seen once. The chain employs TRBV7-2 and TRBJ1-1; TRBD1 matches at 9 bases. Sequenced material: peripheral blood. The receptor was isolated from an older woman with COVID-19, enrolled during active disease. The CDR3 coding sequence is TGTGCCAGCAGCCCTGGGACAGGGTACACTGAAGCTTTCTTT. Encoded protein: CASSPGTGYTEAFF.